The sequence of this TCR beta chain was determined in a study of monozygotic twins with cystic fibrosis. Sequenced by immunoSEQ multiplex PCR; TCRdb stores in-frame clones only, minus some. The sample yields 30,000 to 35,000 clones, 92% seen once. The germline V gene has CDR1 WNHNN and CDR2 SYGVQD (reference sequence). This CDR3 spans 15 amino acids. The ends lost 2 bases at V and 3 bases at J; junction bases unmatched: 4. Sequencing was performed on blood. The clonotype comes from a girl aged 2 to 9 with cystic fibrosis. This chain connects TRBV10-1 to TRBJ2-3, with 8 bases aligning to TRBD2. DNA for the CDR3: TGCGCCAGCAGTGAGCCCAGCGGGGGAACAGATACGCAGTATTTT. As protein: CASSEPSGGTDTQYF.